This TCR beta chain is drawn from a study of regulatory T cells in long-lasting Graves disease. Libraries of TCR beta came from iRepertoire HTBI primers plus Arm-PCR of CDR3 regions. MiXCR, run by TCRdb on the multiplex PCR reads, gives a single entry per CDR3 protein. The sample has 600,000 to 800,000 distinct CDR3 sequences; roughly 30% are singletons. Germline CDR1 LNHDA, CDR2 SQIVND (reference sequence). CDR3 size: 18 residues. With V trimmed by 1 base and J by 4 bases, 10 bases remained unmatched. Documented time point: persistent/refractory GD, antithyroid drugs over 5 years with positive TRAb. PBMCs provided the RNA from which the TCR library was made.

The chain joins TRBV19 to TRBJ2-1, with 10 bases fitting TRBD2. Source: peripheral blood mononuclear cells (PBMCs), taken when the disease was refractory, from a patient treated with antithyroid drugs. The TCR comes from a female donor with Graves disease. The CDR3 region is CASSIARLAGERYNEQFF. CDR3 coding DNA: TGTGCCAGTAGTATAGCCCGGCTAGCGGGGGAGAGGTACAATGAGCAGTTCTTC.